This record concerns one TCR beta chain sequence. The antigen is unknown. This sample was taken from a study of Tregs in tolerant kidney transplant recipients. CD4+CD25+CD127- Tregs, CD4+CD25- non-Tregs, CD4 and CD8 cells were sorted. Findings of the study overall: Biological reproducibility was not directly addressed in this study. Expanding Tregs on activated donor B cells appeared to best identify donor-specific TCRbeta clones.

Generated by immunoSEQ multiplex PCR, the TCRdb table keeps only in-frame clones and is missing some. The repertoire holds about 56,000 clones, about 83% seen once, with 4% to 6.5% in the top ten. The CDR3 is 16 amino acids. The J segment lost 3 bases and the V segment lost 5 bases, leaving 10 bases of the junction unmatched. The germline V gene encodes CDR1 SGHTA and CDR2 FQGNSA. This clonotype was obtained from a human donor in good health. The chain recombines TRBV7-2 with TRBJ1-5, with 7 nucleotides matching TRBD1. What was sequenced was CD4+ T cells from blood. CDR3 in DNA: TGTGCCAGCAGCCTATCAACAGGGGTCCACAATCAGCCCCAGCATTTT. This encodes CASSLSTGVHNQPQHF.